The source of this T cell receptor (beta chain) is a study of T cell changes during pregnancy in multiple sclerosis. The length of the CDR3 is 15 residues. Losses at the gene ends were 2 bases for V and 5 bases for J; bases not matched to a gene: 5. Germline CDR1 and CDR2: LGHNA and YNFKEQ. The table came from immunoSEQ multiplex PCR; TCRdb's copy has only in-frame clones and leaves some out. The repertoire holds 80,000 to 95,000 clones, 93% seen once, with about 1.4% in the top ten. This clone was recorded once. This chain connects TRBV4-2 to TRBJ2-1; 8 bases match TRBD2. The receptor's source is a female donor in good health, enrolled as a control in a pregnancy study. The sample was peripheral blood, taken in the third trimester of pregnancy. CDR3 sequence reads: CASSQPGLGDNEQFF. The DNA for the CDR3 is TGTGCCAGCAGCCAACCGGGACTAGGGGACAATGAGCAGTTCTTC.